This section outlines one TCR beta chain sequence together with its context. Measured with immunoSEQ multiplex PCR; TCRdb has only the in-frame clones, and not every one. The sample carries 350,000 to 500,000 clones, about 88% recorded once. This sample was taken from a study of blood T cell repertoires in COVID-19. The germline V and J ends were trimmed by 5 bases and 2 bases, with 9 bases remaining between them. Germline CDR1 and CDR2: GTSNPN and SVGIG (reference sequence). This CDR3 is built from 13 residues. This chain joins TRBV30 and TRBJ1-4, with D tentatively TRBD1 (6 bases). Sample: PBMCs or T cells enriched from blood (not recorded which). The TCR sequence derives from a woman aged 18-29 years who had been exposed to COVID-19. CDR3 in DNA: TGTGCCTGGGAACAGGGTACTAATGAAAAACTGTTTTTT. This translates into CAWEQGTNEKLFF. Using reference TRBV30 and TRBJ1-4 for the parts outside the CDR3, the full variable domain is SQTIHQWPATLVQPVGSPLSLECTVEGTSNPNLYWYRQAAGRGLQLLFYSVGIGQISSEVPQNLSASRPQDRQFILSSKKLLLSDSGFYLCAWEQGTNEKLFFGSGTQLSVL.